The T cell receptor (beta chain) under discussion was sequenced for a study of blood T cell repertoires in COVID-19 (dated by TCRdb to 2020 to 2021). With respect to the entire study: Samples from collaborators originated in the United States, Italy and Spain and spanned both the acute and convalescent phases of COVID-19. The material from the prospective study consisted of cDNA or gDNA derived from T cells, B-cell-depleted T cells, or PBMCs. The dataset comprised deeply sampled blood TCRbeta repertoires from subjects exposed to, actively infected with, or recovered from COVID-19. The repertoires were released in a freely available public database meant as a resource for research on the immune response to SARS-CoV-2. Samples came from the ongoing ImmuneRACE study (first 160 participants) plus 1,254 subjects from 6 global collaborators. Nearly every sample came with metadata listing a de-identified subject ID, COVID-19 status, age in years and sex. Where available, HLA class I and class II types were taken from metadata supplied by the sample provider and were not determined by assay-based typing.

For this clone: There is no known antigen for this receptor. One base away there is no much larger clone; base qualities are not given.

TCRbeta CDR3 regions were amplified from genomic DNA using the immunoSEQ Assay, a bias-controlled multiplex PCR. From the authors' description of their analysis: Nucleated cell counts per sample were estimated from amplification of reference gene primers within the assay. Sequence reads were collapsed and filtered to measure the absolute abundance of every unique TCRbeta CDR3 rearrangement. For each sample, productive Simpson clonality was calculated by taking the square root of Simpson's diversity index across productive rearrangements. Held by TCRdb, this immuneACCESS table contains in-frame sequences only and omits some clones. Under half of the omission traces to an unresolved V gene where checked; the cause of the rest is unknown. Clone size and V and J calls were adopted from that table, with D and trimming inferred from the DNA. Counted in this sample were some 200,000 clones; roughly nine tenths of them appeared once. Jointly, the top ten make up under 3% of the sample.

At the junction V is shortened by 8 bases and J by 5 bases; bases outside the gene matches: 11. There are 16 amino acids in the CDR3, from cysteine to phenylalanine inclusive. The read is trimmed to its CDR3 DNA, 48 bases read in frame from base 1. Taken from the germline V gene (reference sequence), the CDR1 and CDR2 loops are LNHNV and YYDKDF. What the research found in general, with its limitations: Clinical and demographic metadata were provided uncurated, with the amount varying by source and participant.

Participants in the prospective study were aged roughly 18 to 89 years, lived in under 30 United States geographic areas, and enrolled through a virtual design. In the prospective study, participants were assigned to cohorts based on the clinical history participants reported in a screening survey and a study questionnaire. Recovered participants in ImmuneRACE Cohort 3 were defined as having two consecutive negative NP/OP PCR tests, clearance from a healthcare professional, or resolution of symptoms. Mobile phlebotomists in the prospective study collected whole blood, serum and a nasopharyngeal or oropharyngeal swab from every participant. Participants in the prospective study had the option to provide additional blood draws and questionnaires over a roughly 2-month period. Prospective study blood samples were shipped either frozen or at room temperature before DNA extraction.

This TCR came from a woman under 40 who had recovered from COVID-19. Material: PBMCs or T cells enriched from blood (not recorded which). The chain is assembled from TRBV15 and TRBJ2-2, with 10 bases matching TRBD2. CDR3 protein: CATGEASGGETGELFF. The bases are TGTGCCACCGGGGAGGCTAGCGGGGGAGAAACCGGGGAGCTGTTTTTT.